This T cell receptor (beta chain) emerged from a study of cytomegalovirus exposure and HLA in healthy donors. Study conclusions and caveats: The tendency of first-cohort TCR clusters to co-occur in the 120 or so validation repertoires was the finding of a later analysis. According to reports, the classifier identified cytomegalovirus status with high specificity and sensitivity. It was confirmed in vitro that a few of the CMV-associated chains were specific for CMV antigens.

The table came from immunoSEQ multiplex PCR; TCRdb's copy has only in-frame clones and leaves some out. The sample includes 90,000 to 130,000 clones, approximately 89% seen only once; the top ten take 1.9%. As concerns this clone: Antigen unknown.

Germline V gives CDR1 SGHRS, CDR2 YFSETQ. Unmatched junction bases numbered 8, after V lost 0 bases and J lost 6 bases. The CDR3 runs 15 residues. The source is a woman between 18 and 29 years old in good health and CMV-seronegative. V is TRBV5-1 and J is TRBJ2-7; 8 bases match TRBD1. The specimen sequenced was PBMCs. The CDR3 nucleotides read TGCGCCAGCAGCTTGGCCTATGACAGGGGACGCGAGCAGTACTTC. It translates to CASSLAYDRGREQYF.